This entry lists 30 T cell receptor beta chains sequenced from one sample in a study of T cells after yellow fever vaccination. TCRdb re-called the 5' RACE reads through MiXCR, storing one row per CDR3 protein. Counted here are about 630,000 distinct CDR3 sequences, approximately 13% occurring once; the ten biggest clones make up 15%. The sample here was PBMCs, taken on the day of the yellow fever booster vaccination. The receptors derive from a man between 25 and 39 years old who received the YFV17D yellow fever vaccine.

In this sample, this clonotype turned up a few times. The chain carries TRBV18 and TRBJ2-4; 8 bases are shared with TRBD1. The V gene's germline CDR1 is KGHSH and CDR2 LQKENI. The CDR3 is 16 amino acids. V shed 2 bases and J 9 bases; nucleotides not matched to a gene: 12. As DNA, the CDR3 is TGTGCCAGCTCACCAAAGGGGACAGGAGGTTCGGGCATTCAGTACTTC. This sequence encodes CASSPKGTGGSGIQYF.

The chain employs TRBV20-1 and TRBJ2-3; 11 positions match TRBD2. CDR3 length: 16 amino acids. The germline CDR1 and CDR2 sequences are DFQATT and SNEGSKA (reference sequence). The junction had 6 bases not matched to a gene; V was cut back by 0 bases and J by 4 bases. The CDR3 coding sequence is TGCAGTGCTAGAGATTATAGCGGGAGGGCCGCAGATACGCAGTATTTT. The encoded protein is CSARDYSGRAADTQYF.

The chain couples TRBV5-6 to TRBJ1-2; D is ambiguous. V was pared by 4 bases and J by 5 bases, with 12 bases between. This CDR3 has 13 residues. Germline-derived CDR1 and CDR2 are SGHDT and YYEEEE. CDR3 loop: CASSLGLQYGYTF. DNA for the CDR3: TGTGCCAGCAGCCTCGGGCTCCAATATGGCTACACCTTC.

This clonotype has only a few counts. The CDR3, as DNA: TGTGCCAGCAGCGCGGCAGTCTCCTACGAGCAGTACTTC. This encodes CASSAAVSYEQYF. The rearrangement joins TRBV2 to TRBJ2-7, with D uncertain. The CDR3 length is 13 residues. Trimming stripped 6 bases from V and 0 bases from J, with 9 bases between. In germline, CDR1 is SNHLY, CDR2 FYNNEI.

This clonotype came up a few times. The rearrangement uses TRBV12-3 or TRBV12-4 and TRBJ1-2; 9 nucleotides line up with TRBD1. This CDR3 is built from 17 residues. The J segment lost 4 bases and the V segment lost 5 bases, leaving 14 bases of the junction unmatched. The CDR3 DNA sequence: TGTGCCAGCAGTCACATTTGGACAGGGGACTCTGTCTATGGCTACACCTTC. This encodes CASSHIWTGDSVYGYTF.

The chain employs TRBV5-5 and TRBJ2-7; TRBD1 agrees at 8 bases. The CDR3 has 16 residues. Germline lookup yields CDR1 SGHKS and CDR2 YYEKEE (reference sequence). J lost 1 base, V lost 4 bases, and 10 bases had no gene match. The CDR3 loop reads CASSLSMGDRSYEQYF. In nucleotides, the CDR3 is TGTGCCAGCAGCCTGTCGATGGGGGACAGGTCCTACGAGCAGTACTTC.

In this sample, this clonotype turned up many times. The chain recombines TRBV20-1 with TRBJ2-3; D remains ambiguous. The length of the CDR3 is 13 residues. CDR1 and CDR2 from the germline V gene are DFQATT and SNEGSKA (reference sequence). V shed 0 bases and J shed 6 bases, with 10 bases lying between them. The DNA of the CDR3 is TGCAGTGCTAGAGATAGTATAAGGGATACGCAGTATTTT. It specifies CSARDSIRDTQYF.

This clonotype was counted between two and nine times. J is TRBJ1-1 and V is TRBV7-8; D not certain. Trimming removed 4 bases at V and 0 bases at J, with 9 bases between. CDR3 length: 14 residues. From germline, CDR1 is SGHVS and CDR2 FQNEAQ. The CDR3 reads CASSSMRLNTEAFF. The CDR3 DNA follows: TGTGCCAGCAGCTCTATGAGGTTGAACACTGAAGCTTTCTTT.

This clonotype has a handful of counts. The chain has TRBV20-1 and TRBJ2-5; 10 bases match TRBD1. The germline V gene encodes CDR1 DFQATT and CDR2 SNEGSKA (reference sequence). This CDR3 has 16 residues. Trimming removed 5 bases from V and 3 bases from J; junction bases left unmatched: 12. This CDR3 is CSAPLGTGAPKETQYF. CDR3 DNA: TGCAGTGCTCCCCTAGGGACAGGGGCGCCAAAAGAGACCCAGTACTTC.

This clonotype was seen at least ten times. This rearrangement joins TRBV5-6 to TRBJ2-7; no firm D call. This CDR3 is built from 12 residues. Germline V gives CDR1 SGHDT, CDR2 YYEEEE. V was pared by 3 bases and J by 2 bases, with 6 bases between. CDR3 sequence: CASSSQPYEQYF. The CDR3 DNA sequence: TGTGCCAGCAGCTCCCAACCCTACGAGCAGTACTTC.

This clonotype was recorded a few times. The chain has TRBV12-3 or TRBV12-4 and TRBJ2-7; D unresolved. Deletions cut 6 bases from V and 4 bases from J, with 10 bases between. The CDR3 length is 12 residues. The CDR3 sequence: CASRLKSYEQYF. In DNA, the CDR3 is TGTGCCAGCAGACTTAAAAGTTACGAGCAGTACTTC.

The sample holds a few counts of this clonotype. The chain links TRBV28 to TRBJ2-3; D is uncertain. The CDR3 totals 16 residues. Trimming removed 6 bases at V and 2 bases at J, with 18 bases between. The germline V gene has CDR1 MDHEN and CDR2 SYDVKM. CDR3 bases: TGTGCCAGCAGGGACCTCGCCGGGTTACTCACAGATACGCAGTATTTT. This encodes CASRDLAGLLTDTQYF.

The chain joins TRBV20-1 to TRBJ2-3, with 11 positions matching TRBD2. With V trimmed by 5 bases and J by 7 bases, 14 bases remained unmatched. The CDR3 extends over 16 amino acids. Germline V gene sequence: CDR1 DFQATT, CDR2 SNEGSKA (reference sequence). The CDR3 sequence: CSAGTSGTSPGYTQYF. The CDR3 nucleotides read TGCAGTGCTGGGACTAGCGGAACCTCTCCCGGTTATACGCAGTATTTT.

This chain links TRBV3-1 with TRBJ2-1; D ambiguous. Germline loops: CDR1 LGHDT, CDR2 YNNKEL (reference sequence). This CDR3 is 14 amino acids long. V gave up 4 bases and J gave up 2 bases, with 9 bases separating them. In DNA form, the CDR3 reads TGTGCCAGCAGCCCGAGATATACCTACAATGAGCAGTTCTTC. Translating gives CASSPRYTYNEQFF.

This chain uses TRBV7-9 with TRBJ1-4; TRBD1 matches 8 bases. The CDR3 consists of 15 residues. Germline V gives CDR1 SEHNR, CDR2 FQNEAQ (reference sequence). The J segment lost 7 bases and the V segment lost 6 bases, leaving 10 bases of the junction unmatched. The CDR3 nucleotides read TGTGCCAGCAGTGAGTTCGGGACAGGTACTGAAAAACTGTTTTTT. Translating it yields CASSEFGTGTEKLFF.

The V gene is TRBV12-3 or TRBV12-4, the J gene TRBJ2-1; D gene unclear. The CDR3 has 13 residues. V gave up 4 bases and J gave up 5 bases, with 9 bases separating them. The CDR3: CASSWSNNNEQFF. The CDR3 DNA follows: TGTGCCAGCAGTTGGTCGAATAACAATGAGCAGTTCTTC.

This clonotype has ten or more counts. The chain employs TRBV7-3 and TRBJ2-4; no firm D call. This CDR3 is built from 15 residues. The germline CDR1 and CDR2 sequences are SGHTA and FQGTGA. Trimming removed 5 bases at V and 1 base at J, with 12 bases between. Here the CDR3 reads CASSETFGAKNIQYF. In nucleotides, the CDR3 is TGTGCCAGCAGCGAAACCTTCGGTGCCAAAAACATTCAGTACTTC.

This clonotype was observed a few times. The chain uses TRBV7-2 and TRBJ2-1; no clear D. Germline CDR1 SGHTA, CDR2 FQGNSA. This CDR3 comprises 15 residues. Trimming took off 5 bases at V and 0 bases at J, with 11 bases between the two ends. CDR3 in DNA: TGTGCCAGCAGCCGGGCGGATCGCTCCTACAATGAGCAGTTCTTC. This codes for CASSRADRSYNEQFF.

The rearrangement uses TRBV20-1 and TRBJ1-2; D gene uncertain. CDR3 size: 11 residues. Germline-derived CDR1 and CDR2 are DFQATT and SNEGSKA (reference sequence). Trimming stripped 1 base from V and 6 bases from J, with 6 bases between. The CDR3 DNA sequence: TGCAGTGCTAGAGGTGGAAATGGCTACACCTTC. It specifies CSARGGNGYTF.

This clonotype was counted many times. This rearrangement joins TRBV7-6 to TRBJ2-3, with D unclear. CDR3 length: 14 amino acids. V lost 3 bases to trimming and J lost 1 base, with 8 bases between them. Germline CDR1 and CDR2: SGHVS and FNYEAQ. The CDR3 sequence is CASSFLPGTDTQYF. The CDR3, as DNA: TGTGCCAGCAGCTTTCTACCTGGCACAGATACGCAGTATTTT.

This clonotype showed up just a few times. This chain links TRBV12-3 or TRBV12-4 with TRBJ1-5, with a tentative D call TRBD1 (5 bases). The CDR3 has 16 amino acids. The germline V and J ends were trimmed by 5 bases and 4 bases, with 18 bases remaining between them. This chain's CDR3 is CASSPSGRTLNQPQHF. CDR3 DNA: TGTGCCAGCAGTCCCTCGGGACGGACTTTGAATCAGCCCCAGCATTTT.

DNA for the CDR3: TGTGCCAGCAGTTATCCAGGGGGGGACGAGCAGTACTTC. Residues: CASSYPGGDEQYF. V usage is TRBV6-5 and J usage is TRBJ2-7; tentatively, D is TRBD1 or TRBD2 (7 bases each). The CDR3 is 13 amino acids. Per the germline V gene, CDR1 is MNHEY and CDR2 is SVGAGI. V was shortened by 3 bases and J by 5 bases, with 11 bases between the two germline ends.

V and J are TRBV25-1 and TRBJ2-1; TRBD2 is a possible D gene (7 bases). V was clipped by 6 bases and J by 10 bases, with 13 bases between them. The CDR3 runs 12 residues. Per germline, CDR1 MGHDK and CDR2 SYGVNS. The CDR3 reads CASRAEGGEQFF. The CDR3 nucleotides read TGTGCCAGCAGGGCCGAGGGGGGGGAGCAGTTCTTC.

This chain joins TRBV7-2 and TRBJ2-3, with D possibly being TRBD2 (6 bases). Germline V lookup: CDR1 SGHTA, CDR2 FQGNSA. Trimming took 5 bases from V and 7 from J, leaving 10 bases between them. The CDR3 totals 12 residues. DNA for the CDR3: TGTGCCAGCAGCCCCGGGGGACATACGCAGTATTTT. It is translated as CASSPGGHTQYF.

The V call is TRBV9, the J call TRBJ1-6; D uncertain. Germline V gene data show CDR1 as SGDLS and CDR2 as YYNGEE. V lost 4 bases to trimming and J lost 0 bases, with 11 bases between them. CDR3 length: 16 residues. CDR3 region: CASSPQSLSYNSPLHF. The CDR3, as DNA: TGTGCCAGCAGCCCGCAGAGTCTCTCCTATAATTCACCCCTCCACTTT.

V usage is TRBV30 and J usage is TRBJ2-5; TRBD2 is a possible D gene (5 bases). With 5 bases removed from V and 5 bases from J, the gap between germline ends came to 18 bases. Germline CDR1 GTSNPN, CDR2 SVGIG (reference sequence). The CDR3 has 14 residues. DNA of the CDR3: TGTGCCTGGGACCCCGGACTTCCCGGGGAGACCCAGTACTTC. Amino acids: CAWDPGLPGETQYF.

Only a few counts were recorded for this clonotype. V usage is TRBV20-1 and J usage is TRBJ2-1; the match to TRBD2 covers 9 bases. CDR1 is DFQATT, CDR2 SNEGSKA, per germline (reference sequence). This CDR3 has 16 residues. V shed 4 bases, J shed 7 bases, and the junction held 14 bases outside the gene matches. The DNA of the CDR3 is TGCAGTGCTACCAAAGGGACTAGCCCACTGGGGAATGAGCAGTTCTTC. Translating it yields CSATKGTSPLGNEQFF.

The V call is TRBV19, the J call TRBJ2-7; 8 bases align to TRBD1. Germline V gene sequence: CDR1 LNHDA, CDR2 SQIVND (reference sequence). V was pared by 5 bases and J by 6 bases, with 12 bases of the junction left unmatched. The CDR3 contains 15 residues. The CDR3 DNA reads as TGTGCCAGTAGTCCCAGAACAGGGGGTTACTCCGAGCAGTACTTC. Protein: CASSPRTGGYSEQYF.

The CDR3: CSASGTSGTSSYEQYF. In DNA form, the CDR3 reads TGCAGTGCTTCCGGAACTAGCGGGACTAGCTCCTACGAGCAGTACTTC. The chain uses TRBV20-1 and TRBJ2-7; 10 positions match TRBD2. Germline CDR1 reads DFQATT; CDR2 reads SNEGSKA (reference sequence). V shed 5 bases and J 0 bases; nucleotides not matched to a gene: 10. The CDR3 covers 16 residues.

The CDR3 DNA is TGTGCCAGCAGTGGAGGGGGCCCAGAGACCCAGTACTTC. Encoded protein: CASSGGGPETQYF. This sequence joins TRBV28 and TRBJ2-5; D is perhaps TRBD1 (7 bases). V was cut by 5 bases and J by 4 bases, with 11 bases left in between. Germline CDR1 and CDR2: MDHEN and SYDVKM. The CDR3 loop spans 13 amino acids.